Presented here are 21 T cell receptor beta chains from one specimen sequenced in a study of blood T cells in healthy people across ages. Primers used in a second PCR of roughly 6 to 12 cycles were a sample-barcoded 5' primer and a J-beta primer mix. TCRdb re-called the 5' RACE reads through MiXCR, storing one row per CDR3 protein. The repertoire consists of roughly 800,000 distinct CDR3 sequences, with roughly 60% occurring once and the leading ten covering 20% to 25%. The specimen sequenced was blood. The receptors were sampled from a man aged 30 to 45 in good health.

The CDR3 region is CASSEGTNPYNEQFF. CDR3 sequence (DNA): TGTGCCAGCAGTGAGGGGACTAACCCCTACAATGAGCAGTTCTTC. This chain connects TRBV6-1 to TRBJ2-1; TRBD2 matches at 7 bases. This CDR3 contains 15 residues. Trimming removed 3 bases from V and 2 bases from J; junction bases left unmatched: 4. Germline V gene sequence: CDR1 MNHNS, CDR2 SASEGT.

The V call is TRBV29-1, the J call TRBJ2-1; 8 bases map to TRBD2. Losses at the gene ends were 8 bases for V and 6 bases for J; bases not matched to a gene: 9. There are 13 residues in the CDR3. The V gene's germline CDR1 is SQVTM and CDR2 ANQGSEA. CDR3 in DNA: TGCAGCTCCCCTCTGAGCGGGGGCAATGAGCAGTTCTTC. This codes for CSSPLSGGNEQFF.

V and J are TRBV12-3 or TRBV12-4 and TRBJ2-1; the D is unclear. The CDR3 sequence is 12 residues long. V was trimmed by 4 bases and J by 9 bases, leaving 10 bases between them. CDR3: CASSWTDGEQFF. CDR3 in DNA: TGTGCCAGCAGTTGGACGGATGGTGAGCAGTTCTTC.

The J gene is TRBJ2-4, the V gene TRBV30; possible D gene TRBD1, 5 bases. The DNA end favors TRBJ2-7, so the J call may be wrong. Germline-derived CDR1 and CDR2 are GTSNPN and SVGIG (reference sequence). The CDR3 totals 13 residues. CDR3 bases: TGTGCCTTATCCCTCGACCAGGGCTACGAGCAGTACTTC. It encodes CALSLDQGYEQYF.

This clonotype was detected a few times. CDR3 DNA: TGTGCCAGCAGTTATGCAAACTCCTACGAGCAGTACTTC. Amino acid sequence: CASSYANSYEQYF. The chain uses TRBV6-5 and TRBJ2-7, with unresolved D. CDR1 is MNHEY and CDR2 is SVGAGI in the germline V gene. The CDR3 has 13 residues. Trimming took off 3 bases at V and 0 bases at J, with 6 bases between the two ends.

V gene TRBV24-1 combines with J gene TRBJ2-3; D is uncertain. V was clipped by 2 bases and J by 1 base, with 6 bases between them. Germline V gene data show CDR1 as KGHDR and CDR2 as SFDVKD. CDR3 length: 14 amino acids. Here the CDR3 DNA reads TGTGCCACCAGTGATTCCCGGCGCACAGATACGCAGTATTTT. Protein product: CATSDSRRTDTQYF.

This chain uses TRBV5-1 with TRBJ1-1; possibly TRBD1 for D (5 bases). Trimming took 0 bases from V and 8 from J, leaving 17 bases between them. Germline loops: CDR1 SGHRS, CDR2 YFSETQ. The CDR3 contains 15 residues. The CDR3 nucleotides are TGCGCCAGCAGCTTGGATTCAGGACAAGGGAGAGAAGCTTTCTTT. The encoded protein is CASSLDSGQGREAFF.

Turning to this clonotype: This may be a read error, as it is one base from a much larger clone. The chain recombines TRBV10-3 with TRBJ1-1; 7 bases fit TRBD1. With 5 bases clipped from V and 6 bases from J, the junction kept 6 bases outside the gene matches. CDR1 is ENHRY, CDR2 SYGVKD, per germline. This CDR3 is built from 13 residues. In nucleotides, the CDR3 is TGTGCCATCAGTCGGGACAGAGACGCTGAAGCTTTCTTT. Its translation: CAISRDRDAEAFF.

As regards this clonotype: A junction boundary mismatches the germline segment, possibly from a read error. DNA of the CDR3: TGCGCCAGCAGCCTACTAGCGGGGGGCTCATTATTGGAGACCCAGTACTTC. This encodes CASSLLAGGSLLETQYF. V usage is TRBV7-2 and J usage is TRBJ2-5; 12 nucleotides match TRBD2. The germline V gene has CDR1 SGHTA and CDR2 FQGNSA. This CDR3 has 17 residues. The full variable domain, completed using reference TRBV7-2 and TRBJ2-5, is GAGVSQSPSNKVTEKGKDVELRCDPISGHTALYWYRQSLGQGLEFLIYFQGNSAPDKSGLPSDRFSAERTGGSVSTLTIQRTQQEDSAVYLCASSLLAGGSLLETQYFGPGTRLLVL.

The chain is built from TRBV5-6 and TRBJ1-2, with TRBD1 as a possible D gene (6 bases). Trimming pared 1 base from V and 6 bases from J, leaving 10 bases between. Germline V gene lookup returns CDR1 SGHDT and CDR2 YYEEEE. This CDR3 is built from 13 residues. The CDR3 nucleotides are TGTGCCAGCAGCTTGTTGGCAGGGGATGGCTACACCTTC. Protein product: CASSLLAGDGYTF.

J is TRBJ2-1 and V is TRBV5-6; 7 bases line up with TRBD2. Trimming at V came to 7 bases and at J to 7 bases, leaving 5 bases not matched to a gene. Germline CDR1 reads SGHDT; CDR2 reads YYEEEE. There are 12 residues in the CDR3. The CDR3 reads CASGSGANEQFF. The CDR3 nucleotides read TGTGCCAGCGGCAGCGGGGCTAATGAGCAGTTCTTC.

CDR3 in DNA: TGTGCCAGCAGTGACGGCCGACTGACCAGGGGCAGCTATGGCTACACCTTC. This sequence encodes CASSDGRLTRGSYGYTF. The gene calls are TRBV6-2 or TRBV6-3 and TRBJ1-2; D might be TRBD1 (6 bases). This CDR3 contains 17 residues. Trimming shortened V by 5 bases and J by 4 bases, and 23 bases separated the two germline ends. Germline assignment: CDR1 MNHEY and CDR2 SVGEGT.

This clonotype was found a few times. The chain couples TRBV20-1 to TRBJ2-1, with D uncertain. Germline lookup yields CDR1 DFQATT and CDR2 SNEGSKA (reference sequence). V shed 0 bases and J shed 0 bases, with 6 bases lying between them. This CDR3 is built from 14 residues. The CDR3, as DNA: TGCAGTGCTAGAGATAGGGCCTCCTACAATGAGCAGTTCTTC. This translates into CSARDRASYNEQFF.

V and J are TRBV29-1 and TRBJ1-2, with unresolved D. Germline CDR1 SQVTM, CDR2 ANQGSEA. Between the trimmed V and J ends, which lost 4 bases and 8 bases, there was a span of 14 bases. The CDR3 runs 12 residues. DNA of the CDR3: TGCAGCGTTGGGGTCACTCCTGGGGGCTACACCTTC. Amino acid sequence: CSVGVTPGGYTF.

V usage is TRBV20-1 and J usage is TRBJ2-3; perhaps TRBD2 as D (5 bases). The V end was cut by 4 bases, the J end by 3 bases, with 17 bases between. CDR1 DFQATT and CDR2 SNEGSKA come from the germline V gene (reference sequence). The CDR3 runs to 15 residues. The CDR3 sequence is CSATVLGILTDTQYF. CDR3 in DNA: TGCAGTGCTACCGTACTAGGGATCCTGACAGATACGCAGTATTTT.

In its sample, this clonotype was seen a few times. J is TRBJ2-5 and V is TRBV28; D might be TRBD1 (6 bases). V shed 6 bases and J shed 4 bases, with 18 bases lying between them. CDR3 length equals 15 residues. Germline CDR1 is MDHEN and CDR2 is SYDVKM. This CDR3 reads CASSPGTLNVETQYF. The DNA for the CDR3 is TGTGCCAGCAGCCCTGGGACATTGAATGTAGAGACCCAGTACTTC.

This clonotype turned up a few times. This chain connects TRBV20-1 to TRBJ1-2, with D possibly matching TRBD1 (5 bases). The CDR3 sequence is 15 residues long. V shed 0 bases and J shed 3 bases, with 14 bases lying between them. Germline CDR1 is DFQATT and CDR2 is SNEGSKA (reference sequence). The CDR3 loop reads CSARDFTGQDYGYTF. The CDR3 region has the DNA TGCAGTGCTAGAGATTTCACGGGGCAAGACTATGGCTACACCTTC.

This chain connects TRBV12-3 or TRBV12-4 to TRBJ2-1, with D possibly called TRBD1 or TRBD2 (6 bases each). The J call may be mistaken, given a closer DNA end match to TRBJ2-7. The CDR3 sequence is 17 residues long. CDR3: CASSLGHGGGKSYEQYF. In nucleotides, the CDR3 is TGTGCCAGCAGTTTGGGCCATGGGGGCGGGAAAAGCTACGAGCAGTACTTC.

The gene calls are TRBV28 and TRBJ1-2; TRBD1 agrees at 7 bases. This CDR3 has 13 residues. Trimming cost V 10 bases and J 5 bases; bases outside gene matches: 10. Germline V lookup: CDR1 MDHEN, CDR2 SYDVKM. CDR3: CAIENRGGYGYTF. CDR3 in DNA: TGTGCCATCGAAAACAGGGGAGGGTATGGCTACACCTTC.

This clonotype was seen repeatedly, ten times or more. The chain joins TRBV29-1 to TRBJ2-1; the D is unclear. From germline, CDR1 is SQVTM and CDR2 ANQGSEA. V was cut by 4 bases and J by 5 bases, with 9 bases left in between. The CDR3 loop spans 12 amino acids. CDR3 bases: TGCAGCGTTGTTCCAGAGAACAATGAGCAGTTCTTC. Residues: CSVVPENNEQFF.

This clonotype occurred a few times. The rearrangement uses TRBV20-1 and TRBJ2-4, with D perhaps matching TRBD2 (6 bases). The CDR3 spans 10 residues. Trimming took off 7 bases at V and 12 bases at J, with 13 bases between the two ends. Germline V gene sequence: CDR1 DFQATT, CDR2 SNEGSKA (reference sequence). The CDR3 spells CSGSDGSQYF. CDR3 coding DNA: TGCAGTGGATCTGACGGGAGTCAGTACTTC.